Below, 23 T cell receptor beta chains from the same sample are listed, as sequenced in a study of shared clonotypes between healthy human individuals. CD45RO-negative, CCR7-positively selected cells formed the naive CD8 fraction, excluding terminally differentiated effector memory CD45RA+ cells. Clones were sequenced by immunoSEQ multiplex PCR, and TCRdb holds only the in-frame ones, with some missing. Of approximately 590,000 clones listed, around 95% are singletons. The specimen was naive CD8+ T cells sorted from blood. These receptors originate from a woman in her twenties or thirties in good health.

This sequence joins TRBV28 and TRBJ1-1, with D hard to call. The CDR3 extends over 14 amino acids. V gave up 2 bases and J gave up 2 bases, with 9 bases separating them. The V gene's germline CDR1 is MDHEN and CDR2 SYDVKM. The CDR3 spells CASSLLSGNTEAFF. As DNA, the CDR3 is TGTGCCAGCAGTTTACTCTCCGGTAACACTGAAGCTTTCTTT. Drawing the rest from reference TRBV28 and TRBJ1-1, the complete variable domain is DVKVTQSSRYLVKRTGEKVFLECVQDMDHENMFWYRQDPGLGLRLIYFSYDVKMKEKGDIPEGYSVSREKKERFSLILESASTNQTSMYLCASSLLSGNTEAFFGQGTRLTVV.

The rearrangement uses TRBV7-9 and TRBJ2-1; 9 bases agree with TRBD2. The CDR3 extends over 16 amino acids. Per germline, CDR1 SEHNR and CDR2 FQNEAQ (reference sequence). Germline trimming cut 6 bases from V and 1 base from J; bases unmatched to any gene: 7. The CDR3 spells CASRAESGRSYNEQFF. Here the CDR3 DNA reads TGTGCCAGCAGGGCCGAGAGCGGGAGGTCCTACAATGAGCAGTTCTTC.

A few counts support this clone. The sample contains more than one DNA sequence encoding this CDR3. The rearrangement uses TRBV4-1 and TRBJ2-7, with 7 positions matching TRBD2. Per the germline V gene, CDR1 is MGHRA and CDR2 is YSYEKL. Trimming took 1 base from V and 0 from J; bases not matched to a gene: 0. The CDR3 runs to 14 residues. The CDR3 region is CASSQGGSSYEQYF. In DNA form, the CDR3 reads TGCGCCAGCAGCCAAGGCGGGAGCTCCTACGAGCAGTACTTC.

The V gene is TRBV4-1, the J gene TRBJ2-7, with 7 bases lining up with TRBD2. Germline V gives CDR1 MGHRA, CDR2 YSYEKL. Germline trimming cut 1 base from V and 6 bases from J; bases unmatched to any gene: 12. The CDR3 sequence is 16 residues long. The CDR3 reads CASSQVFRRLAAEQYF. The CDR3 coding sequence is TGCGCCAGCAGCCAAGTGTTTCGCCGACTAGCCGCCGAGCAGTACTTC.

The gene calls are TRBV4-1 and TRBJ1-1; TRBD1 aligns across 7 bases. The CDR3 consists of 14 residues. Germline lookup yields CDR1 MGHRA and CDR2 YSYEKL. The V segment lost 1 base and the J segment 10 bases; nucleotides outside the gene matches: 9. The CDR3 reads CASSQVTSTGRAFF. The CDR3 DNA follows: TGCGCCAGCAGCCAAGTGACCTCGACAGGGCGAGCTTTCTTT.

The V and J genes are TRBV29-1 and TRBJ2-2; 8 nucleotides agree with TRBD1. With V trimmed by 6 bases and J by 3 bases, 6 bases remained unmatched. The CDR3 contains 14 residues. Germline V lookup: CDR1 SQVTM, CDR2 ANQGSEA. The CDR3 loop reads CSVDVQGDTGELFF. In nucleotides, the CDR3 is TGCAGCGTAGACGTACAGGGGGACACCGGGGAGCTGTTTTTT.

J is TRBJ2-7 and V is TRBV6-5, with 7 bases matching TRBD1. The CDR3 extends over 13 amino acids. CDR1 is MNHEY and CDR2 is SVGAGI in the germline V gene. J was trimmed by 1 base and V by 6 bases; bases with no gene match: 3. The CDR3 loop reads CASRPQGSYEQYF. CDR3 DNA sequence: TGTGCCAGCAGACCACAGGGGTCCTACGAGCAGTACTTC.

The gene calls are TRBV29-1 and TRBJ2-4, with 8 bases lining up with TRBD1. CDR1 is SQVTM, CDR2 ANQGSEA, per germline. There are 15 residues in the CDR3. J was trimmed by 8 bases and V by 4 bases; bases with no gene match: 13. CDR3 residues: CSVGLTGGKADIQYF. DNA of the CDR3: TGCAGCGTTGGACTTACAGGGGGAAAAGCGGACATTCAGTACTTC. Looking up the rest from reference TRBV29-1 and TRBJ2-4 gives the full variable domain: SAVISQKPSRDICQRGTSLTIQCQVDSQVTMMFWYRQQPGQSLTLIATANQGSEATYESGFVIDKFPISRPNLTFSTLTVSNMSPEDSSIYLCSVGLTGGKADIQYFGAGTRLSVL.

The chain employs TRBV7-2 and TRBJ2-7; 7 bases fit TRBD2. CDR3 length equals 16 residues. Germline CDR1 reads SGHTA; CDR2 reads FQGNSA. The junction had 13 bases not matched to a gene; V was cut back by 5 bases and J by 3 bases. The CDR3 DNA reads as TGTGCCAGCAGCCAATTCGAATCGGGCGGGGGCTACGAGCAGTACTTC. It encodes CASSQFESGGGYEQYF. Complete variable domain (other parts from reference TRBV7-2 and TRBJ2-7): GAGVSQSPSNKVTEKGKDVELRCDPISGHTALYWYRQSLGQGLEFLIYFQGNSAPDKSGLPSDRFSAERTGGSVSTLTIQRTQQEDSAVYLCASSQFESGGGYEQYFGPGTRLTVT.

CDR3: CASSQTGYQEKLFF. The DNA of the CDR3 is TGTGCCAGCAGCCAGACAGGGTATCAGGAAAAACTGTTTTTT. V is TRBV13 and J is TRBJ1-4; 7 positions match TRBD1. The J segment lost 8 bases and the V segment lost 5 bases, leaving 8 bases of the junction unmatched. This CDR3 region has 14 residues. Germline lookup yields CDR1 PRHDT and CDR2 FYEKMQ (reference sequence). Using reference TRBV13 and TRBJ1-4 for the parts outside the CDR3, the full variable domain is AAGVIQSPRHLIKEKRETATLKCYPIPRHDTVYWYQQGPGQDPQFLISFYEKMQSDKGSIPDRFSAQQFSDYHSELNMSSLELGDSALYFCASSQTGYQEKLFFGSGTQLSVL.

J is TRBJ2-3 and V is TRBV5-4; TRBD2 aligns across 10 bases. The CDR3 totals 15 residues. Per germline, CDR1 SGHNT and CDR2 YYREEE (reference sequence). Losses at the gene ends were 5 bases for V and 3 bases for J; bases not matched to a gene: 6. CDR3 sequence: CASSPSSGRTDTQYF. The CDR3 nucleotides read TGTGCCAGCAGTCCATCTAGCGGGAGAACAGATACGCAGTATTTT.

The V and J genes are TRBV5-4 and TRBJ1-2; D gene uncertain. CDR1 SGHNT and CDR2 YYREEE come from the germline V gene (reference sequence). With 2 bases removed from V and 0 bases from J, the gap between germline ends came to 14 bases. CDR3 size: 16 residues. As DNA, the CDR3 is TGTGCCAGCAGCTTCTTCGGAGGTCTCGCTAACTATGGCTACACCTTC. Protein product: CASSFFGGLANYGYTF.

The J gene is TRBJ1-2, the V gene TRBV9; perhaps TRBD1 as D (5 bases). This CDR3 is built from 16 residues. V was trimmed by 3 bases and J by 3 bases, leaving 18 bases between them. Germline values: CDR1 SGDLS, CDR2 YYNGEE. The CDR3 bases are TGTGCCAGCAGCGAGACAGCTGAGGGTTGGGACTATGGCTACACCTTC. This encodes CASSETAEGWDYGYTF.

This chain joins TRBV18 and TRBJ2-7; D might be TRBD2 (5 bases). V lost 6 bases to trimming and J lost 2 bases, with 14 bases between them. Germline assignment: CDR1 KGHSH and CDR2 LQKENI. The CDR3 contains 14 residues. The DNA of the CDR3 is TGTGCCAGCTCCTTCCGGGATCAGACCTACGAGCAGTACTTC. Translating gives CASSFRDQTYEQYF.

V usage is TRBV11-3 and J usage is TRBJ2-3; D not resolved. Germline CDR1 SGHNT, CDR2 YENEEA. This CDR3 has 15 amino acids. V dropped 5 bases and J dropped 4 bases, with 16 bases sitting between them. CDR3 amino acids: CASSKRVGSADTQYF. The CDR3 nucleotides are TGTGCCAGCAGCAAAAGAGTCGGCAGCGCAGATACGCAGTATTTT.

Notes on this clone: Other DNA sequences in the same sample also yield this CDR3. The chain joins TRBV5-4 to TRBJ2-1; D is unclear. In germline, CDR1 is SGHNT, CDR2 YYREEE (reference sequence). V lost 4 bases and J lost 6, with 5 bases in between. The CDR3 contains 11 residues. The CDR3 reads CASSVLNEQFF. CDR3 DNA: TGTGCCAGCAGCGTGCTCAATGAGCAGTTCTTC.

This clone was detected only once. The chain uses TRBV27 and TRBJ1-5; TRBD1 might be the D (6 bases). V shed 0 bases and J shed 4 bases, with 13 bases lying between them. The CDR3 sequence is 16 residues long. Germline loops: CDR1 MNHEY, CDR2 SMNVEV (reference sequence). In DNA, the CDR3 is TGTGCCAGCAGTTTATCGATTCCGGACAGAAATCAGCCCCAGCATTTT. As protein: CASSLSIPDRNQPQHF.

The genes are TRBV7-9 and TRBJ2-7, with no clear D. Trimming took off 2 bases at V and 3 bases at J, with 8 bases between the two ends. Germline CDR1 and CDR2: SEHNR and FQNEAQ (reference sequence). The CDR3 loop spans 13 amino acids. This CDR3 reads CASSLPVSYEQYF. The CDR3 DNA follows: TGTGCCAGCAGCTTACCCGTAAGCTACGAGCAGTACTTC.

A word on this clone: At the DNA level, this CDR3 is encoded by other sequences in the same sample as well. The chain is built from TRBV27 and TRBJ2-7; 8 nucleotides match TRBD1. V dropped 5 bases and J dropped 2; count of bases not matched to a gene: 8. This CDR3 has 15 amino acids. Germline values: CDR1 MNHEY, CDR2 SMNVEV (reference sequence). CDR3 residues: CASSIAGTGTYEQYF. The CDR3 DNA follows: TGTGCCAGCAGTATCGCCGGGACAGGTACCTACGAGCAGTACTTC.

The rearrangement links TRBV29-1 to TRBJ1-4; D remains unclear. Germline assignment: CDR1 SQVTM and CDR2 ANQGSEA. The V gene lost 0 bases and the J gene lost 5 bases, with 4 bases spanning the gap. The CDR3 is made up of 12 amino acids. Here the CDR3 reads CSVEEQNEKLFF. Written as DNA, the CDR3 is TGCAGCGTTGAAGAACAGAATGAAAAACTGTTTTTT.

The V call is TRBV27, the J call TRBJ2-1, with D unresolved. From germline, CDR1 is MNHEY and CDR2 SMNVEV (reference sequence). There are 17 residues in the CDR3. V lost 5 bases and J 0 bases, leaving 17 bases between the germline ends. The DNA for the CDR3 is TGTGCCAGCAGTGCCCACTTCCCCCAGAGCTCCTACAATGAGCAGTTCTTC. Translated: CASSAHFPQSSYNEQFF.

The chain uses TRBV15 and TRBJ2-5; D may be TRBD1 (5 bases). The J call may be incorrect, as the DNA end agrees better with TRBJ2-7. CDR1 is LNHNV, CDR2 YYDKDF, per germline (reference sequence). CDR3 length: 13 amino acids. For the CDR3, the DNA is TGTGCCACCAGCAGTGCAGGGTACTACGAGCAGTACTTC. Protein product: CATSSAGYYEQYF.

This chain joins TRBV11-2 and TRBJ2-3; no firm D call. V gave up 4 bases and J gave up 2 bases, with 10 bases separating them. Germline CDR1 is SGHAT and CDR2 is FQNNGV. The CDR3 length is 14 residues. The CDR3 DNA reads as TGTGCCAGCAGCTCCACAGAATACACAGATACGCAGTATTTT. The encoded protein is CASSSTEYTDTQYF.